What follows are 28 T cell receptor beta chains derived from one specimen sequenced in a study of OX40 agonist ivuxolimab in advanced cancers. This table comes from immunoSEQ multiplex PCR, and its TCRdb copy is limited to in-frame clones, with some not included. The table includes tens of thousands of clones, 89% detected once. The sample consisted of CD4+ or CD8+ T cells sorted from blood, taken in a trial of the OX40 agonist ivuxolimab. These receptors all come from an adult with an advanced solid tumor such as melanoma, head and neck, liver or kidney cancer.

The chain employs TRBV27 and TRBJ2-2; D not certain. Between the trimmed V and J ends, which lost 2 bases and 6 bases, there was a span of 7 bases. The CDR3 is 13 residues long. CDR1 MNHEY and CDR2 SMNVEV come from the germline V gene (reference sequence). CDR3 sequence: CASSLIQSGELFF. The CDR3 region has the DNA TGTGCCAGCAGTTTAATCCAGTCCGGGGAGCTGTTTTTT.

The chain carries TRBV10-3 and TRBJ2-1; 8 nucleotides line up with TRBD1. Trimming cost V 2 bases and J 9 bases; bases outside gene matches: 9. This CDR3 comprises 15 residues. The germline V gene encodes CDR1 ENHRY and CDR2 SYGVKD. The CDR3 here is CAISEPQGAHREQFF. CDR3 coding DNA: TGTGCCATCAGTGAGCCCCAGGGGGCGCACCGTGAGCAGTTCTTC.

The chain uses TRBV19 and TRBJ1-3; D gene ambiguous. Germline V lookup: CDR1 LNHDA, CDR2 SQIVND (reference sequence). CDR3 length: 15 amino acids. V lost 3 bases and J lost 1, with 10 bases in between. CDR3 sequence reads: CASSILALSGNTIYF. In nucleotides, the CDR3 is TGTGCCAGTAGTATTCTTGCTCTATCTGGAAACACCATATATTTT.

The chain joins TRBV5-1 to TRBJ2-3; D not certain. This CDR3 is 15 amino acids long. With 0 bases removed from V and 1 base from J, the gap between germline ends came to 9 bases. Germline lookup yields CDR1 SGHRS and CDR2 YFSETQ. This CDR3 reads CASSLVVTGTDTQYF. CDR3 coding DNA: TGCGCCAGCAGCTTGGTTGTGACGGGCACAGATACGCAGTATTTT.

V gene TRBV9 combines with J gene TRBJ1-5; tentatively, D is TRBD1 (6 bases). The CDR3 consists of 15 residues. CDR1 is SGDLS, CDR2 YYNGEE, per germline. Trimming cost V 0 bases and J 3 bases, with 10 bases left between them. CDR3 loop: CASSVGGAINQPQHF. In DNA form, the CDR3 reads TGTGCCAGCAGCGTAGGGGGGGCCATCAATCAGCCCCAGCATTTT.

The rearrangement joins TRBV7-9 to TRBJ1-1; D ambiguous. The CDR3 sequence is 15 residues long. V was pared by 4 bases and J by 0 bases, with 12 bases between. The germline V gene has CDR1 SEHNR and CDR2 FQNEAQ (reference sequence). CDR3 sequence (DNA): TGTGCCAGCAGCTCAAATCAGGCAGTGAACACTGAAGCTTTCTTT. Protein sequence: CASSSNQAVNTEAFF.

The J gene is TRBJ2-1, the V gene TRBV6-1; D possibly corresponds to TRBD1 (6 bases). V lost 7 bases to trimming and J lost 6 bases, with 16 bases between them. The CDR3 is 14 amino acids. Germline loops: CDR1 MNHNS, CDR2 SASEGT. In nucleotides, the CDR3 is TGTGCCAGCAAACCGCGTGGACAGATCAATGAGCAGTTCTTC. Translating gives CASKPRGQINEQFF.

The rearrangement links TRBV9 to TRBJ2-2, with a possible D match to TRBD1 (5 bases). CDR3 length: 16 residues. V was clipped by 1 base and J by 1 base, with 11 bases between them. CDR1 is SGDLS and CDR2 is YYNGEE in the germline V gene. The CDR3 region is CASSVNLQGNTGELFF. CDR3 nucleotide sequence: TGTGCCAGCAGCGTAAATCTTCAGGGGAACACCGGGGAGCTGTTTTTT.

This clone was observed a few times. The chain combines TRBV27 with TRBJ2-7; 8 bases agree with TRBD2. Trimming took 3 bases from V and 3 from J; bases not matched to a gene: 10. The CDR3 is 16 amino acids. Germline V lookup: CDR1 MNHEY, CDR2 SMNVEV (reference sequence). CDR3 amino acids: CASSFIGGDIFYEQYF. CDR3 sequence (DNA): TGTGCCAGCAGTTTCATCGGGGGGGACATATTCTACGAGCAGTACTTC.

This clone was seen a single time. The chain recombines TRBV14 with TRBJ2-6; D not resolved. Deletions cut 1 base from V and 0 bases from J, with 7 bases between. The germline V gene has CDR1 SGHDN and CDR2 FVKESK. There are 16 residues in the CDR3. The CDR3 nucleotides are TGTGCCAGCAGCCAAGGCTTAGTCTCTGGGGCCAACGTCCTGACTTTC. Translated: CASSQGLVSGANVLTF.

The chain is built from TRBV13 and TRBJ2-7; D remains unclear. The CDR3 has 14 residues. V was clipped by 2 bases and J by 2 bases, with 10 bases between them. The germline V gene has CDR1 PRHDT and CDR2 FYEKMQ (reference sequence). DNA of the CDR3: TGTGCCAGCAGCTTAAGGATGGAACCCTACGAGCAGTACTTC. This sequence encodes CASSLRMEPYEQYF.

The chain employs TRBV28 and TRBJ1-2, with 7 bases that match TRBD1. This CDR3 has 16 residues. V lost 2 bases to trimming and J lost 9 bases; unmatched junction nucleotides: 15. CDR1 and CDR2 from the germline V gene are MDHEN and SYDVKM. The CDR3 loop reads CASSLAFRQGVGSYTF. For the CDR3, the DNA is TGTGCCAGCAGTTTAGCCTTTCGACAGGGAGTAGGGAGCTACACCTTC.

The chain combines TRBV9 with TRBJ2-5; 10 nucleotides match TRBD2. Losses at the gene ends were 4 bases for V and 5 bases for J; bases not matched to a gene: 8. Germline V gives CDR1 SGDLS, CDR2 YYNGEE. The CDR3 totals 15 residues. This chain's CDR3 is CASSLGQAGGETQYF. CDR3 DNA: TGTGCCAGCAGCTTAGGGCAAGCGGGAGGGGAGACCCAGTACTTC.

The chain employs TRBV25-1 and TRBJ2-5; D remains ambiguous. This CDR3 has 11 residues. CDR1 is MGHDK, CDR2 SYGVNS, per germline. Trimming stripped 7 bases from V and 4 bases from J, with 7 bases between. The CDR3 loop is CASKLGETQYF. CDR3 DNA: TGTGCCAGCAAGTTGGGAGAGACCCAGTACTTC. The whole variable domain, remainder taken from reference TRBV25-1 and TRBJ2-5, is EADIYQTPRYLVIGTGKKITLECSQTMGHDKMYWYQQDPGMELHLIHYSYGVNSTEKGDLSSESTVSRIRTEHFPLTLESARPSHTSQYLCASKLGETQYFGPGTRLLVL.

The DNA for the CDR3 is TGTGCCAGCAGCCGGGGGGACTCCTACAATGAGCAGTTCTTC. Translated, it gives CASSRGDSYNEQFF. The V call is TRBV9, the J call TRBJ2-1, with 7 positions matching TRBD2. There are 14 residues in the CDR3. Germline assignment: CDR1 SGDLS and CDR2 YYNGEE. Unmatched junction bases numbered 1, after V lost 4 bases and J lost 0 bases.

V usage is TRBV9 and J usage is TRBJ2-1; D is unresolved. The CDR3 covers 11 residues. CDR1 and CDR2 (germline): SGDLS, YYNGEE. V lost 4 bases and J lost 5, with 4 bases in between. The DNA of the CDR3 is TGTGCCAGCAGCCAGAACAATGAGCAGTTCTTC. It translates to CASSQNNEQFF.

This clone is medium-sized. The V call is TRBV4-1, the J call TRBJ1-4; D not resolved. Per the germline V gene, CDR1 is MGHRA and CDR2 is YSYEKL. This CDR3 has 12 amino acids. The V and J ends lost 0 bases and 14 bases respectively, with 10 bases between them. CDR3 sequence reads: CASSQDQDKLFF. The CDR3 DNA reads TGCGCCAGCAGCCAAGACCAGGATAAGCTGTTTTTT.

This clone has just one count. The chain carries TRBV6-5 and TRBJ1-4; 7 bases agree with TRBD1. The CDR3 consists of 15 residues. The germline V gene encodes CDR1 MNHEY and CDR2 SVGAGI. V shed 0 bases and J 7 bases; nucleotides not matched to a gene: 5. The CDR3 DNA is TGTGCCAGCAGTTACTCGACAGGGAATACTGAAAAACTGTTTTTT. Translation gives CASSYSTGNTEKLFF.

The CDR3 sequence: CASSFTGELFF. The CDR3 nucleotides read TGTGCCAGCAGTTTTACCGGGGAGCTGTTTTTT. The chain recombines TRBV27 with TRBJ2-2, with D unresolved. Germline V gives CDR1 MNHEY, CDR2 SMNVEV (reference sequence). There are 11 residues in the CDR3. Between the trimmed V and J ends, which lost 3 bases and 5 bases, there was a span of 1 base.

The J gene is TRBJ2-4, the V gene TRBV7-3; 7 nucleotides agree with TRBD2. Germline lookup yields CDR1 SGHTA and CDR2 FQGTGA. This CDR3 contains 13 residues. V gave up 1 base and J gave up 7 bases; unmatched junction bases: 1. CDR3: CASSLMGGNIQYF. CDR3 sequence (DNA): TGTGCCAGCAGCTTAATGGGGGGGAACATTCAGTACTTC.

V is TRBV9 and J is TRBJ2-4, with 11 bases aligning to TRBD2. The CDR3 sequence is 18 residues long. J gave up 0 bases and V 6 bases, and 11 bases lay outside the gene matches. Germline V gene data show CDR1 as SGDLS and CDR2 as YYNGEE. CDR3 residues: CASTLLAGGRIAKNIQYF. As DNA, the CDR3 is TGTGCCAGCACCCTTCTAGCGGGGGGAAGGATAGCCAAAAACATTCAGTACTTC.

This clone qualifies as medium-sized. CDR3 sequence: CASSATDFFSYEQYF. The CDR3 DNA reads TGTGCCAGCAGTGCGACGGACTTTTTTTCCTACGAGCAGTACTTC. J is TRBJ2-7 and V is TRBV6-1; possibly TRBD2 for D (5 bases). The CDR3 is 15 amino acids. In germline, CDR1 is MNHNS, CDR2 SASEGT. V lost 4 bases and J lost 1, with 14 bases in between.

The chain recombines TRBV11-2 with TRBJ1-4; D ambiguous. Germline loops: CDR1 SGHAT, CDR2 FQNNGV. The CDR3 is 15 amino acids. V was shortened by 3 bases and J by 0 bases, with 8 bases between the two germline ends. CDR3 DNA sequence: TGTGCCAGCAGCTTCCTACAGCCAACTAATGAAAAACTGTTTTTT. It encodes CASSFLQPTNEKLFF.

The gene calls are TRBV29-1 and TRBJ2-1; TRBD2 matches at 8 bases. This CDR3 has 14 amino acids. Trimming cost V 3 bases and J 9 bases; bases outside gene matches: 10. Germline V gene lookup returns CDR1 SQVTM and CDR2 ANQGSEA. This CDR3 is CSVEGPGLEIEQFF. The CDR3 DNA follows: TGCAGCGTTGAGGGGCCGGGACTAGAAATTGAGCAGTTCTTC.

V usage is TRBV27 and J usage is TRBJ2-7, with D perhaps TRBD2 (6 bases). CDR1 and CDR2 from the germline V gene are MNHEY and SMNVEV (reference sequence). The V and J ends lost 8 bases and 3 bases respectively, with 14 bases between them. The length of the CDR3 is 13 residues. CDR3 coding DNA: TGTGCCAGCGCGGCGGGGTTCGTCTACGAGCAGTACTTC. It codes for CASAAGFVYEQYF.

The chain is built from TRBV10-1 and TRBJ2-7; no clear D. The germline V gene encodes CDR1 WNHNN and CDR2 SYGVQD (reference sequence). CDR3 size: 14 residues. V was cut by 5 bases and J by 2 bases, with 13 bases left in between. The CDR3 sequence is CASSKNDGAYEQYF. The CDR3 DNA reads TGCGCCAGCAGTAAAAACGACGGCGCCTACGAGCAGTACTTC.

This clone has only one observation. The chain uses TRBV19 and TRBJ2-4; D is perhaps TRBD1 (7 bases). Trimming removed 6 bases at V and 3 bases at J, with 12 bases between. CDR1 and CDR2 (germline): LNHDA, SQIVND (reference sequence). This CDR3 spans 14 amino acids. The CDR3 region is CASRGGQSKNIQYF. CDR3 bases: TGTGCCAGTAGGGGGGGACAGAGCAAAAACATTCAGTACTTC.

The DNA for the CDR3 is TGTGCCACCTCCCGGGACTATAATTCACCCCTCCACTTT. It yields the protein CATSRDYNSPLHF. V usage is TRBV2 and J usage is TRBJ1-6; D uncertain. Germline CDR1 and CDR2: SNHLY and FYNNEI. V lost 10 bases to trimming and J lost 3 bases, with 10 bases between them. The CDR3 loop spans 13 amino acids.